This is a list of T cell receptor beta chains from one sample in a study of beta chain features in type 1 diabetes. TCRdb's copy holds only in-frame clones and misses some; the assay was immunoSEQ multiplex PCR. The profile shows under 250,000 clones, approximately 13% of them singletons. Sequences were obtained from naive CD4+ T cells from blood. The receptors here all came from a man aged 25-45 years with type 1 diabetes. CDR3s leave out the opening cysteine and the closing phenylalanine or tryptophan.

v_call	j_call	cdr3_aa
TRBV7-2	TRBJ2-7	ASSIAGALDYEQY
TRBV9	TRBJ2-5	ASSPRGSGKTQY
TRBV19	TRBJ2-7	ASTPSGRGTYEQY
TRBV7-9	TRBJ2-1	ASTLRGQGANEQF
TRBV5-1	TRBJ2-7	ASSSSRDEQY
TRBV5-1	TRBJ2-2	ASSPRTSGDTGELF
TRBV21-1	TRBJ1-4	ASSKGRAREKLF
TRBV5-6	TRBJ1-2	ASSPGGGVGGYT
TRBV5-1	TRBJ2-7	ASSTGQGSSYEQY
TRBV15	TRBJ2-2	ATSNWETDTGELF
TRBV7-9	TRBJ2-5	ASSEQGETQY
TRBV5-6	TRBJ2-2	ASSLWQVVSGELF
TRBV6-5	TRBJ1-1	ASSHGQGEGAF
TRBV28	TRBJ2-7	ATVGQAVLNEQY
TRBV4-1	TRBJ2-1	ASSPNRVSYNEQF
TRBV5-1	TRBJ1-1	ASSPGHGEMNTEAF
TRBV5-1	TRBJ2-3	ASSLAGTGADTQY
TRBV7-9	TRBJ2-3	ASSSGFSGRSTDTQY
TRBV4-1	TRBJ2-7	ASSSGATGVWEQY
TRBV7-9	TRBJ1-1	ASSPIQGLLTEAF
TRBV12-5	TRBJ1-5	ASGLTGLSNQPQH
TRBV5-1	TRBJ2-5	ASSLDTGIQETQY
TRBV6-1	TRBJ2-1	ASRPAGNEQF
TRBV6-5	TRBJ2-6	ASNLDSSGANVLT
TRBV5-1	TRBJ2-1	ASSLEPLAGPEQF
TRBV2	TRBJ1-2	AGGHSVRGYT
TRBV9	TRBJ2-3	ASSVGAVGGDTQY
TRBV6-1	TRBJ2-2	ASSEQLSAGELF
TRBV5-1	TRBJ2-1	ASSGGAGDPSYNEQF
TRBV29-1	TRBJ1-5	SVGQGASQPQH
TRBV5-1	TRBJ1-1	ASSLTGGSTEAF
TRBV5-4	TRBJ2-3	ASSLAPGGGTDTQY
TRBV5-6	TRBJ2-1	ASSQGQGPSYNEQF
TRBV18	TRBJ2-1	ASSPLAGPLNEQF
TRBV28	TRBJ2-3	ASALGASGTDTQY
TRBV4-2	TRBJ2-3	ASSQDRSTLPTDTQY
TRBV6-5	TRBJ2-1	ASSYPSGDSYNEQF
TRBV27	TRBJ2-1	ASSSLAGGYNEQF
TRBV9	TRBJ2-7	ASSGGAGVPYEQY
TRBV7-9	TRBJ1-4	ASSLWPGQGHEKLF
TRBV4-1	TRBJ1-1	ASRYPGRNSEAF